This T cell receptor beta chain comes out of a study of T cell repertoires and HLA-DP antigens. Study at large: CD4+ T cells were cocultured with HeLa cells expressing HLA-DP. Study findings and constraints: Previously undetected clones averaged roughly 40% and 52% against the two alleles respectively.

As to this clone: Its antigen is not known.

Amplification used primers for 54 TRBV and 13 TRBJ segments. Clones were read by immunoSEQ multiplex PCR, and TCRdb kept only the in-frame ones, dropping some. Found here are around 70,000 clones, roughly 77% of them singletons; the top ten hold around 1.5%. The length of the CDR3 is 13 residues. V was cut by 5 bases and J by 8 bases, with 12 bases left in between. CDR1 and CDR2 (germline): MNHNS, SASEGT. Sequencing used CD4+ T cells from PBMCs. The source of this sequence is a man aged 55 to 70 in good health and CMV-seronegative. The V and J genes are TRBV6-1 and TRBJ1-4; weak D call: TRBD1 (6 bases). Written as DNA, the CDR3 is TGTGCCAGCAGTTGGACAGATTTAGAAAAACTGTTTTTT. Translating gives CASSWTDLEKLFF.